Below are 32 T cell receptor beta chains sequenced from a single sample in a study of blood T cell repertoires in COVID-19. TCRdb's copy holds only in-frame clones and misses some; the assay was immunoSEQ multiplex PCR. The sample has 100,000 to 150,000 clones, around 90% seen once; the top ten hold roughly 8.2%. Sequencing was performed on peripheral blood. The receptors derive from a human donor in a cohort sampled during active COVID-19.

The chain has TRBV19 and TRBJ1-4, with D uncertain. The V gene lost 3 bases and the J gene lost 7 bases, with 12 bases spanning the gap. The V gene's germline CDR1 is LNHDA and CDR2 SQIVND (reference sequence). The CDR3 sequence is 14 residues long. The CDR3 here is CASSISAVAEKLFF. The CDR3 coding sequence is TGTGCCAGTAGTATTTCCGCCGTGGCTGAAAAACTGTTTTTT.

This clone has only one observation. CDR3 DNA sequence: TGTGCCAGCACCCCTCGATCTAGCGGGGGGACAGATACGCAGTATTTT. Protein: CASTPRSSGGTDTQYF. V gene TRBV6-6 combines with J gene TRBJ2-3; 11 bases fit TRBD2. Germline V gives CDR1 MNHNY, CDR2 SVGAGI (reference sequence). With V trimmed by 7 bases and J by 3 bases, 9 bases remained unmatched. CDR3 length equals 16 residues.

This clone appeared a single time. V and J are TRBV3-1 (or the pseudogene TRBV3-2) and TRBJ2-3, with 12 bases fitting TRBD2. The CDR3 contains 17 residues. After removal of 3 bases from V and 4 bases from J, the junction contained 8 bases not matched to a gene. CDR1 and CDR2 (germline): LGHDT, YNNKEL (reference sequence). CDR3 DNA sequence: TGTGCCAGCAGCCACCCCAGACTAGCGGGGGAGCCAGATACGCAGTATTTT. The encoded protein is CASSHPRLAGEPDTQYF.

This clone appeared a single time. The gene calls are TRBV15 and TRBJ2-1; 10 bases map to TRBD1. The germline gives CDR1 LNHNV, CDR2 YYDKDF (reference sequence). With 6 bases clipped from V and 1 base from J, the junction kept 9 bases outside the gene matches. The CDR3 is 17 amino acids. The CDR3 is CATSQGQGGLSYNEQFF. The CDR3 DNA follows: TGTGCCACCAGTCAAGGACAGGGGGGGCTGTCCTACAATGAGCAGTTCTTC.

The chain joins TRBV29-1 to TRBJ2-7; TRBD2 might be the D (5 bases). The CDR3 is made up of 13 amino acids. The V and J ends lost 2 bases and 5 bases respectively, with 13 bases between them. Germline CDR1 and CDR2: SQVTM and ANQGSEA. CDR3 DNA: TGCAGCGTTGAAAGCGGCCAAATGAACGAGCAGTACTTC. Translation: CSVESGQMNEQYF.

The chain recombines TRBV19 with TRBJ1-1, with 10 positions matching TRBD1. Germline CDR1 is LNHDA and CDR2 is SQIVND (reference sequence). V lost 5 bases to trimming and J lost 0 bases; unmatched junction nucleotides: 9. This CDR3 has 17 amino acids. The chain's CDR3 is CASSSPPGQGMNTEAFF. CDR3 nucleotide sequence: TGTGCCAGTAGTTCCCCACCGGGACAGGGGATGAACACTGAAGCTTTCTTT. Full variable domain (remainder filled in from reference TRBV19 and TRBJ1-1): DGGITQSPKYLFRKEGQNVTLSCEQNLNHDAMYWYRQDPGQGLRLIYYSQIVNDFQKGDIAEGYSVSREKKESFPLTVTSAQKNPTAFYLCASSSPPGQGMNTEAFFGQGTRLTVV.

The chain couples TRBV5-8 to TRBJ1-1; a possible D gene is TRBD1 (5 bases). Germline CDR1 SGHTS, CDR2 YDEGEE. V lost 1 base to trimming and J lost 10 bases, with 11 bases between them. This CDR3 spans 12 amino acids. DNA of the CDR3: TGTGCCAGCAGCTTGCGGACTAGGGGAGCTTTCTTT. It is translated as CASSLRTRGAFF.

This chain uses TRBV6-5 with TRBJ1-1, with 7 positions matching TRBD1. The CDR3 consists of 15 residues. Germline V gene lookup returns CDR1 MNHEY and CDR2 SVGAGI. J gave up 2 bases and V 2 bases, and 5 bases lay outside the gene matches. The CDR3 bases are TGTGCCAGCAGTTACCGGCGACAGGGAAACACTGAAGCTTTCTTT. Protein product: CASSYRRQGNTEAFF.

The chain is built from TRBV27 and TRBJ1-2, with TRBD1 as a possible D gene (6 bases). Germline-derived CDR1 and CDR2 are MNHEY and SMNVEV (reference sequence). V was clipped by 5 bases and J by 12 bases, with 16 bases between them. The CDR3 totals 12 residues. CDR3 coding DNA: TGTGCCAGCAGTGTCAGGGGATACGGTAACACCTTC. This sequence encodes CASSVRGYGNTF.

The CDR3 DNA reads TGCAGCGTTGGGGGAGCCACCTACACAGATACGCAGTATTTT. Residues: CSVGGATYTDTQYF. The chain joins TRBV29-1 to TRBJ2-3, with D possibly matching TRBD2 (5 bases). Germline V gives CDR1 SQVTM, CDR2 ANQGSEA. The V and J ends lost 4 bases and 2 bases respectively, with 13 bases between them. The CDR3 spans 14 residues.

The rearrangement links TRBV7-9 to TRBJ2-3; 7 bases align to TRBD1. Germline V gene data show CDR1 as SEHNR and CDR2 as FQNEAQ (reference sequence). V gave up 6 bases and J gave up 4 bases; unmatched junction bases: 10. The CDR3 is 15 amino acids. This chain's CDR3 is CASRAETGSADTQYF. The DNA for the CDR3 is TGTGCCAGCAGGGCCGAGACAGGGTCTGCAGATACGCAGTATTTT. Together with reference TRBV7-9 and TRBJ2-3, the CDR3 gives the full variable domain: DTGVSQNPRHKITKRGQNVTFRCDPISEHNRLYWYRQTLGQGPEFLTYFQNEAQLEKSRLLSDRFSAERPKGSFSTLEIQRTEQGDSAMYLCASRAETGSADTQYFGPGTRLTVL.

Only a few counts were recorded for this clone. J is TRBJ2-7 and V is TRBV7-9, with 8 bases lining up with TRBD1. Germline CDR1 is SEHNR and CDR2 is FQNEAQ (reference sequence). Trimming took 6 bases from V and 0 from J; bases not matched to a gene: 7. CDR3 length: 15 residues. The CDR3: CASSYTGGSSYEQYF. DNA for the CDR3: TGTGCCAGCAGTTATACAGGGGGGAGCTCCTACGAGCAGTACTTC.

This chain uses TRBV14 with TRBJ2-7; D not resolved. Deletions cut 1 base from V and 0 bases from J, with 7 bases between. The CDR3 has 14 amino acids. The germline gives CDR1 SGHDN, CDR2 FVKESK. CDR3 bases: TGTGCCAGCAGCCAAGCCTGGAGCTCCTACGAGCAGTACTTC. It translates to CASSQAWSSYEQYF.

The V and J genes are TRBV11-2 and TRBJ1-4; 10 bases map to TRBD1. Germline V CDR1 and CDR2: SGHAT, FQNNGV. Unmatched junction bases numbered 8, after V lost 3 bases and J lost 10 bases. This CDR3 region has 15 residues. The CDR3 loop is CASSFTGTGDGKLFF. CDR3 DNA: TGTGCCAGCAGCTTTACCGGGACAGGGGACGGAAAACTGTTTTTT.

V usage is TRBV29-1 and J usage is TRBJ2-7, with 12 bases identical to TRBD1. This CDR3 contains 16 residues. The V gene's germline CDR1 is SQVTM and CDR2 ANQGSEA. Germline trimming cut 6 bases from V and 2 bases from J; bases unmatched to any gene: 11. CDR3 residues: CSVSGQGAGVAYEQYF. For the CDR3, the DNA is TGCAGCGTATCGGGACAGGGGGCCGGAGTAGCCTACGAGCAGTACTTC.

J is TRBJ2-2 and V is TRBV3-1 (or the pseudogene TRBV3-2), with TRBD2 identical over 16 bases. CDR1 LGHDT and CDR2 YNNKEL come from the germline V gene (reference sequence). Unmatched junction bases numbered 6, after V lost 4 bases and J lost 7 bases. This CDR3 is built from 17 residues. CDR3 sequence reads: CASSPGLAGGRGGELFF. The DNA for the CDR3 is TGTGCCAGCAGCCCGGGACTAGCGGGAGGGCGAGGCGGGGAGCTGTTTTTT.

The CDR3 here is CASSWTVGNTIYF. The CDR3 bases are TGTGCCAGCAGTTGGACAGTTGGAAACACCATATATTTT. The chain combines TRBV27 with TRBJ1-3; maybe TRBD1 (6 bases). Trimming removed 4 bases from V and 3 bases from J, with 7 bases in between. Germline loops: CDR1 MNHEY, CDR2 SMNVEV (reference sequence). The CDR3 length is 13 residues.

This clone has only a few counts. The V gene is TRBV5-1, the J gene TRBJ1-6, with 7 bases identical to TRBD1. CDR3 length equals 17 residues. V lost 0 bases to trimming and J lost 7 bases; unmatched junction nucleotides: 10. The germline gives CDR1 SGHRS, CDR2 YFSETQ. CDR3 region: CASSLDGNAGGNSPLHF. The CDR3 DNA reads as TGCGCCAGCAGCTTGGATGGGAATGCAGGGGGAAATTCACCCCTCCACTTT.

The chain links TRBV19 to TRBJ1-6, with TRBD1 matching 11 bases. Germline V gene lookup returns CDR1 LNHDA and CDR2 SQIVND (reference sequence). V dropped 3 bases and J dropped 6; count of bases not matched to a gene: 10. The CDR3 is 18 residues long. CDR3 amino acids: CASSISTTGTGGNSPLHF. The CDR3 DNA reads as TGTGCCAGTAGTATCAGTACCACCGGGACAGGGGGTAATTCACCCCTCCACTTT.

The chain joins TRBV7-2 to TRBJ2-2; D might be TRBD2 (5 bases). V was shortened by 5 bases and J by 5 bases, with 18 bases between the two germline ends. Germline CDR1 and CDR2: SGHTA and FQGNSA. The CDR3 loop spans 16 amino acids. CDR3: CASSLRAEIGTGELFF. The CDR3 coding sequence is TGTGCCAGCAGCCTGCGGGCGGAGATTGGAACCGGGGAGCTGTTTTTT.

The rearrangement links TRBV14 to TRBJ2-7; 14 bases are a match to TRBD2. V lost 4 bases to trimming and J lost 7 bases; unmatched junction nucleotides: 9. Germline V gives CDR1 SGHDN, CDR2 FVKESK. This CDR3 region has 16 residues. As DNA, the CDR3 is TGTGCCAGCAGCCCCTTGACTAGCGGGAGGGCGGGGGAGCAGTACTTC. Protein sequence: CASSPLTSGRAGEQYF.

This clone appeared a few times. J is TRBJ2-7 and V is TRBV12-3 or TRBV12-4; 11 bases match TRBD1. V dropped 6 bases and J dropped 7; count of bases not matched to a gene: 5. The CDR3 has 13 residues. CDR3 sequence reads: CASRAGTGGEQYF. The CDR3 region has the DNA TGTGCCAGCAGGGCCGGGACAGGGGGAGAGCAGTACTTC.

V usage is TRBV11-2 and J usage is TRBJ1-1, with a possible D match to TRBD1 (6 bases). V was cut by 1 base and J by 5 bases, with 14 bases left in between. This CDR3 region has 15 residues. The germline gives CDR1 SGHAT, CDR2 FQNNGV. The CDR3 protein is CASSLARGPGTEAFF. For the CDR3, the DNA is TGTGCCAGCAGCTTAGCGCGGGGGCCGGGGACTGAAGCTTTCTTT.

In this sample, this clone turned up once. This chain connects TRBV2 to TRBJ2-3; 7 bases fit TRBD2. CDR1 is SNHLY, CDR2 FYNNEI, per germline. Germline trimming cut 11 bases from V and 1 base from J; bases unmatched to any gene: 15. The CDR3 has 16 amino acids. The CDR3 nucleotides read TGTGCCGGAGAGGGCCCTAGCGGAGGGGGCACAGATACGCAGTATTTT. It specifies CAGEGPSGGGTDTQYF. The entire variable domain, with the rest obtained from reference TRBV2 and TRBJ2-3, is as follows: EPEVTQTPSHQVTQMGQEVILRCVPISNHLYFYWYRQILGQKVEFLVSFYNNEISEKSEIFDDQFSVERPDGSNFTLKIRSTKLEDSAMYFCAGEGPSGGGTDTQYFGPGTRLTVL.

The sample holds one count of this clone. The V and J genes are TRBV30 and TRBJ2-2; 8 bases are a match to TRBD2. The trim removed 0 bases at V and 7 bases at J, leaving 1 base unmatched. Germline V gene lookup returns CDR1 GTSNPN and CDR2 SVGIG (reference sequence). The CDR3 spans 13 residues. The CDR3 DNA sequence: TGTGCCTGGAGTGTCGGGGGGGTCGGGGAGCTGTTTTTT. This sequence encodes CAWSVGGVGELFF.

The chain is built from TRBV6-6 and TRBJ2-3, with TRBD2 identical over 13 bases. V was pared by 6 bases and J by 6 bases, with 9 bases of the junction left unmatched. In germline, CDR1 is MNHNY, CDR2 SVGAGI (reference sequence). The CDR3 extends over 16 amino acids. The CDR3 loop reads CASSFGLAGERDTQYF. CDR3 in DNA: TGTGCCAGCAGCTTTGGACTAGCGGGGGAGCGGGATACGCAGTATTTT.

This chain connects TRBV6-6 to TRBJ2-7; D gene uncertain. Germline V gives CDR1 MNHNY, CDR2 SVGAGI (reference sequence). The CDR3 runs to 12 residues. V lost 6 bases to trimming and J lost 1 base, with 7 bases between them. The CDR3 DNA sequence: TGTGCCAGCAGGAGCAAGTCCTACGAGCAGTACTTC. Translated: CASRSKSYEQYF.

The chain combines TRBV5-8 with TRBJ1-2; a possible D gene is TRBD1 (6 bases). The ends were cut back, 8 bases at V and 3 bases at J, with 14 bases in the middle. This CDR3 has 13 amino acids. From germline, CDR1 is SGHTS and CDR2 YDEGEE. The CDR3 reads CARLGQNYYGYTF. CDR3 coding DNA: TGTGCCAGGCTTGGACAGAATTACTATGGCTACACCTTC.

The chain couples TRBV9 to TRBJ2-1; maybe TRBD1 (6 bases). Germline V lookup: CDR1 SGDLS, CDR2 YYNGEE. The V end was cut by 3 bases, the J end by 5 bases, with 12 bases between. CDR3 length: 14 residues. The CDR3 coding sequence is TGTGCCAGCAGCGCCCCGGGACACCACAATGAGCAGTTCTTC. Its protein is CASSAPGHHNEQFF. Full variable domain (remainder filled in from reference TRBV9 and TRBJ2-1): DSGVTQTPKHLITATGQRVTLRCSPRSGDLSVYWYQQSLDQGLQFLIQYYNGEERAKGNILERFSAQQFPDLHSELNLSSLELGDSALYFCASSAPGHHNEQFFGPGTRLTVL.

The CDR3 sequence is CASSDGTGAAQPQHF. CDR3 DNA sequence: TGCGCCAGCAGCGATGGGACAGGGGCGGCTCAGCCCCAGCATTTT. The chain uses TRBV5-1 and TRBJ1-5; 10 bases align to TRBD1. In germline, CDR1 is SGHRS, CDR2 YFSETQ. J gave up 6 bases and V 4 bases, and 7 bases lay outside the gene matches. CDR3 length: 15 residues.

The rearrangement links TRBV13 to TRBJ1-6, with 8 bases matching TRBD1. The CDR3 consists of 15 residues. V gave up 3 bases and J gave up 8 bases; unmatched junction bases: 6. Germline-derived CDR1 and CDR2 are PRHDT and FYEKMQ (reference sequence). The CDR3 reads CASSLQTGVHSPLHF. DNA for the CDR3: TGTGCCAGCAGCTTGCAGACAGGGGTACATTCACCCCTCCACTTT.

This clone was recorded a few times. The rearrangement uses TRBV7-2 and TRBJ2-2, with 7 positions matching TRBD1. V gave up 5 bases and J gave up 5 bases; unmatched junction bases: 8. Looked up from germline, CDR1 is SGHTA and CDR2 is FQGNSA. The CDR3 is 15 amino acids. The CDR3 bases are TGTGCCAGCAGCGAGACAGGGAGTTTGACCGGGGAGCTGTTTTTT. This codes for CASSETGSLTGELFF.